These 22 T cell receptor beta chains were all obtained from the same sample, sequenced in a study of blood T cell repertoires in COVID-19. TCRdb keeps only in-frame clones here, not all; method: immunoSEQ multiplex PCR. The sample has about 180,000 clones, approximately 85% seen once; the top ten hold 6.2%. The specimen was PBMCs or T cells enriched from blood (not recorded which). These receptors were obtained from a man in his forties or fifties who had recovered from COVID-19.

The rearrangement links TRBV7-9 to TRBJ1-2, with 7 bases matching TRBD1. J gave up 13 bases and V 1 base, and 6 bases lay outside the gene matches. The germline V gene has CDR1 SEHNR and CDR2 FQNEAQ (reference sequence). The CDR3 extends over 12 amino acids. CDR3 residues: CASSLDRGDPTF. In DNA form, the CDR3 reads TGTGCCAGCAGCTTAGACAGGGGTGATCCCACCTTC. Using reference TRBV7-9 and TRBJ1-2 for the parts outside the CDR3, the full variable domain is DTGVSQNPRHKITKRGQNVTFRCDPISEHNRLYWYRQTLGQGPEFLTYFQNEAQLEKSRLLSDRFSAERPKGSFSTLEIQRTEQGDSAMYLCASSLDRGDPTFGSGTRLTVV.

The chain links TRBV19 to TRBJ1-5, with D tentatively TRBD1 (6 bases). Germline V gives CDR1 LNHDA, CDR2 SQIVND (reference sequence). The V and J ends lost 6 bases and 2 bases respectively, with 17 bases between them. This CDR3 spans 16 amino acids. The CDR3 sequence: CASSSGRGAGNQPQHF. The CDR3, as DNA: TGTGCCAGTAGCTCTGGGAGGGGGGCAGGCAATCAGCCCCAGCATTTT.

The chain links TRBV5-5 to TRBJ2-7; TRBD2 might be the D (6 bases). Germline V CDR1 and CDR2: SGHKS, YYEKEE (reference sequence). Trimming left V 4 bases short and J 6 bases short, with 17 bases between. The CDR3 has 14 residues. The CDR3 DNA follows: TGTGCCAGCAGCCCGGCGGGGCTGGGCCTCGAGCAGTACTTC. It yields the protein CASSPAGLGLEQYF.

The chain joins TRBV4-1 to TRBJ1-1; 10 nucleotides agree with TRBD1. In germline, CDR1 is MGHRA, CDR2 YSYEKL. V shed 1 base, J shed 4 bases, and the junction held 9 bases outside the gene matches. CDR3 length equals 17 residues. The CDR3 spells CASSQADRGRLGTEAFF. The DNA for the CDR3 is TGCGCCAGCAGCCAAGCCGACAGGGGGCGCCTCGGCACTGAAGCTTTCTTT.

The rearrangement uses TRBV11-2 and TRBJ1-2; D unresolved. V was cut by 5 bases and J by 4 bases, with 14 bases left in between. CDR3 length equals 14 residues. CDR1 is SGHAT and CDR2 is FQNNGV in the germline V gene. The CDR3 region has the DNA TGTGCCAGCAGCCAGTCGGACGCGGGCTATGGCTACACCTTC. This encodes CASSQSDAGYGYTF. The whole variable domain, filled in from reference TRBV11-2 and TRBJ1-2, reads EAGVAQSPRYKIIEKRQSVAFWCNPISGHATLYWYQQILGQGPKLLIQFQNNGVVDDSQLPKDRFSAERLKGVDSTLKIQPAKLEDSAVYLCASSQSDAGYGYTFGSGTRLTVV.

The chain links TRBV6-1 to TRBJ2-7, with D perhaps TRBD2 (5 bases). The CDR3 extends over 13 amino acids. V was clipped by 3 bases and J by 2 bases, with 8 bases between them. Germline CDR1 and CDR2: MNHNS and SASEGT. The CDR3 sequence: CASSDSETYEQYF. CDR3 coding DNA: TGTGCCAGCAGTGATAGCGAAACCTACGAGCAGTACTTC.

The chain is built from TRBV2 and TRBJ1-2; D ambiguous. V lost 4 bases and J lost 1, with 7 bases in between. The germline gives CDR1 SNHLY, CDR2 FYNNEI. The CDR3 sequence is 13 residues long. This chain's CDR3 is CASSVTVNYGYTF. The CDR3, as DNA: TGTGCCAGCAGTGTAACGGTTAACTATGGCTACACCTTC.

The genes are TRBV3-1 (or the pseudogene TRBV3-2) and TRBJ1-2; 8 bases agree with TRBD1. Germline CDR1 and CDR2: LGHDT and YNNKEL (reference sequence). The CDR3 extends over 12 amino acids. V lost 4 bases and J lost 8; bases outside the gene matches: 3. The DNA of the CDR3 is TGTGCCAGCAGCCTGGGACAGGAGGGCTACACCTTC. Translated, it gives CASSLGQEGYTF.

The chain has TRBV19 and TRBJ1-1; D unresolved. CDR3 length equals 14 residues. Trimming took 6 bases from V and 0 from J, leaving 11 bases between them. The germline V gene has CDR1 LNHDA and CDR2 SQIVND (reference sequence). CDR3 bases: TGTGCCAGTAGAAACAGACAATTGAACACTGAAGCTTTCTTT. Translating it yields CASRNRQLNTEAFF.

The chain has TRBV5-1 and TRBJ2-7; 7 bases align to TRBD1. Germline-derived CDR1 and CDR2 are SGHRS and YFSETQ. The V segment lost 1 base and the J segment 4 bases; nucleotides outside the gene matches: 5. This CDR3 has 14 residues. In DNA form, the CDR3 reads TGCGCCAGCAGCTTGCGAAGGGGGCAGTACGAGCAGTACTTC. Its protein is CASSLRRGQYEQYF.

This rearrangement joins TRBV9 to TRBJ2-2; D is unresolved. The germline V and J ends were trimmed by 5 bases and 6 bases, with 5 bases remaining between them. The CDR3 is made up of 11 amino acids. Germline CDR1 is SGDLS and CDR2 is YYNGEE. The CDR3 here is CASSSAGELFF. The DNA of the CDR3 is TGTGCCAGCAGTTCTGCCGGGGAGCTGTTTTTT.

The rearrangement uses TRBV7-9 and TRBJ2-7, with TRBD1 matching over 7 bases. The CDR3 loop spans 13 amino acids. With V trimmed by 9 bases and J by 2 bases, 7 bases remained unmatched. The germline gives CDR1 SEHNR, CDR2 FQNEAQ (reference sequence). The CDR3 region has the DNA TGTGCCAGTCGGACAGGACCAACCTACGAGCAGTACTTC. Encoded protein: CASRTGPTYEQYF.

This clone was counted a single time. The V and J genes are TRBV24-1 and TRBJ2-1; TRBD1 matches 10 bases. Germline V gene lookup returns CDR1 KGHDR and CDR2 SFDVKD. This CDR3 contains 14 residues. J was trimmed by 10 bases and V by 4 bases; bases with no gene match: 6. Here the CDR3 DNA reads TGTGCCACCAGTGACCCGGGACAGGGGAACGAGCAGTTCTTC. It yields the protein CATSDPGQGNEQFF.

The V and J genes are TRBV27 and TRBJ2-7, with D hard to call. Germline V lookup: CDR1 MNHEY, CDR2 SMNVEV (reference sequence). The CDR3 is 13 residues long. V was shortened by 4 bases and J by 6 bases, with 13 bases between the two germline ends. CDR3 coding DNA: TGTGCCAGCAGTTCATCTCACTTTAGCGAGCAGTACTTC. Its translation is CASSSSHFSEQYF.

This chain uses TRBV6-5 with TRBJ1-2, with TRBD1 matching 9 bases. Germline-derived CDR1 and CDR2 are MNHEY and SVGAGI. CDR3 length equals 15 residues. Trimming took 7 bases from V and 7 from J; bases not matched to a gene: 13. Here the CDR3 reads CASNQPPGQGLGYTF. The CDR3, as DNA: TGTGCCAGCAACCAACCACCGGGACAGGGCCTTGGCTACACCTTC.

This chain uses TRBV11-2 with TRBJ1-2; D perhaps matches TRBD1 (5 bases). Germline V CDR1 and CDR2: SGHAT, FQNNGV. Trimming removed 7 bases at V and 4 bases at J, with 13 bases between. CDR3 length: 13 amino acids. CDR3 residues: CASTSGRAYGYTF. DNA for the CDR3: TGTGCCAGCACCTCGGGCAGGGCCTATGGCTACACCTTC. Combining the CDR3 with reference TRBV11-2 and TRBJ1-2 gives the whole variable domain EAGVAQSPRYKIIEKRQSVAFWCNPISGHATLYWYQQILGQGPKLLIQFQNNGVVDDSQLPKDRFSAERLKGVDSTLKIQPAKLEDSAVYLCASTSGRAYGYTFGSGTRLTVV.

This rearrangement joins TRBV6-2 or TRBV6-3 to TRBJ2-7; TRBD1 agrees at 8 bases. The CDR3 covers 18 residues. Germline V gives CDR1 MNHEY, CDR2 SVGEGT. J gave up 1 base and V 1 base, and 12 bases lay outside the gene matches. CDR3 amino acids: CASSYLTRTGSTSYEQYF. As DNA, the CDR3 is TGTGCCAGCAGTTACTTGACACGGACAGGGTCTACGTCCTACGAGCAGTACTTC.

CDR3 sequence: CASSLLAANNSPLHF. DNA for the CDR3: TGTGCCAGCAGCTTGTTGGCAGCGAATAATTCACCCCTCCACTTT. This chain links TRBV5-8 with TRBJ1-6; D is unclear. Germline V gives CDR1 SGHTS, CDR2 YDEGEE. The ends were cut back, 1 base at V and 5 bases at J, with 10 bases in the middle. CDR3 length: 15 amino acids.

The chain couples TRBV6-5 to TRBJ1-2; D uncertain. CDR1 is MNHEY and CDR2 is SVGAGI in the germline V gene. V lost 6 bases and J lost 4, with 12 bases in between. This CDR3 spans 13 amino acids. In DNA form, the CDR3 reads TGTGCCAGCAGCCCCGAGGGCGGCTATGGCTACACCTTC. Translated, it gives CASSPEGGYGYTF.

This chain uses TRBV5-1 with TRBJ1-1, with TRBD1 identical over 10 bases. The CDR3 has 16 residues. Losses at the gene ends were 4 bases for V and 0 bases for J; bases not matched to a gene: 6. Germline CDR1 and CDR2: SGHRS and YFSETQ. CDR3 loop: CASSPGTGVMNTEAFF. The CDR3 DNA reads as TGCGCCAGCAGCCCCGGGACAGGGGTCATGAACACTGAAGCTTTCTTT. Using reference TRBV5-1 and TRBJ1-1 for the parts outside the CDR3, the full variable domain is KAGVTQTPRYLIKTRGQQVTLSCSPISGHRSVSWYQQTPGQGLQFLFEYFSETQRNKGNFPGRFSGRQFSNSRSEMNVSTLELGDSALYLCASSPGTGVMNTEAFFGQGTRLTVV.

The chain joins TRBV5-1 to TRBJ2-2; tentatively, D is TRBD2 (6 bases). V was clipped by 0 bases and J by 0 bases, with 12 bases between them. The CDR3 runs 17 residues. CDR1 and CDR2 (germline): SGHRS, YFSETQ. This CDR3 reads CASSLALAPANTGELFF. CDR3 coding DNA: TGCGCCAGCAGCTTGGCCCTAGCGCCAGCGAACACCGGGGAGCTGTTTTTT.

The rearrangement uses TRBV10-3 and TRBJ1-1; the D is unclear. This CDR3 has 13 residues. The germline gives CDR1 ENHRY, CDR2 SYGVKD. The V end was cut by 11 bases, the J end by 0 bases, with 13 bases between. CDR3 nucleotides: TGTGCCGCCCGGGAAGTCATGAACACTGAAGCTTTCTTT. Protein: CAAREVMNTEAFF.